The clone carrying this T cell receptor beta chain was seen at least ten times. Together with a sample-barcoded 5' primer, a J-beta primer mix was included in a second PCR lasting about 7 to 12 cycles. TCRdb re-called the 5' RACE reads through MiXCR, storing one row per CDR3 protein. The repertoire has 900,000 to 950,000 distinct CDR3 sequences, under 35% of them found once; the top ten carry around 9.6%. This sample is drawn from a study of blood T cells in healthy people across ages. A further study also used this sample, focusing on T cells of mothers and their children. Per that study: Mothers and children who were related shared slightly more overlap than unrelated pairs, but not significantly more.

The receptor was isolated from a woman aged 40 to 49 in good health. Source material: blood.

The CDR3 bases are TGCAGTGCTTCACAGAACAACTATGGCTACACCTTC. This codes for CSASQNNYGYTF. The rearrangement joins TRBV20-1 to TRBJ1-2; D not resolved. CDR1 DFQATT and CDR2 SNEGSKA come from the germline V gene (reference sequence). Trimming stripped 5 bases from V and 2 bases from J, with 9 bases between. This CDR3 spans 12 amino acids.